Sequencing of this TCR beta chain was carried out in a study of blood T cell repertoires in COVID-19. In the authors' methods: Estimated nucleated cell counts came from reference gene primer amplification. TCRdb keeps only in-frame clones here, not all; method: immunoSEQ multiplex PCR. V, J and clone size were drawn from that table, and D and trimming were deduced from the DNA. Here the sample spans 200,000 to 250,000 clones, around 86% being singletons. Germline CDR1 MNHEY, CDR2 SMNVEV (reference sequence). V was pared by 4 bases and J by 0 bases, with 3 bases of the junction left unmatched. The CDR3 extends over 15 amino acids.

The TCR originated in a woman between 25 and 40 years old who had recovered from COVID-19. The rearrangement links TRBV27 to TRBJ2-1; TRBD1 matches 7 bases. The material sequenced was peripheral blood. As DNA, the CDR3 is TGTGCCAGCAGTTCCCAGGGGGACTCCTACAATGAGCAGTTCTTC. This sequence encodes CASSSQGDSYNEQFF.